This T cell receptor beta chain was captured in a study of T cells after posttransplantation cyclophosphamide. This CDR3 is built from 13 residues. J gave up 1 base and V 8 bases, and 2 bases lay outside the gene matches. Germline V gene sequence: CDR1 MNHEY, CDR2 SVGAGI. Study outcomes and limitations: TRB overlap between skin or GI tissue T cells and blood was limited. Later blood repertoires were often dominated by clones from the donor CD8+ memory compartment.

Peripheral blood was collected from the related graft donor on the marrow donation day. The table came from immunoSEQ multiplex PCR; TCRdb's copy has only in-frame clones and leaves some out. The sample has roughly 18,000 clones, over 65% seen once; the top ten hold about 9.1%. In regard to this clone: The antigen remains undetermined.

This TCR came from a man aged 25 to 40 in good health and a related stem cell transplant donor. The sample taken for sequencing was memory CD4+ T cells sorted from blood. The rearrangement joins TRBV6-5 to TRBJ2-7, with 10 bases aligning to TRBD1. CDR3: CASRTGGSYEQYF. The DNA of the CDR3 is TGTGCCAGCCGGACAGGGGGTTCCTACGAGCAGTACTTC.